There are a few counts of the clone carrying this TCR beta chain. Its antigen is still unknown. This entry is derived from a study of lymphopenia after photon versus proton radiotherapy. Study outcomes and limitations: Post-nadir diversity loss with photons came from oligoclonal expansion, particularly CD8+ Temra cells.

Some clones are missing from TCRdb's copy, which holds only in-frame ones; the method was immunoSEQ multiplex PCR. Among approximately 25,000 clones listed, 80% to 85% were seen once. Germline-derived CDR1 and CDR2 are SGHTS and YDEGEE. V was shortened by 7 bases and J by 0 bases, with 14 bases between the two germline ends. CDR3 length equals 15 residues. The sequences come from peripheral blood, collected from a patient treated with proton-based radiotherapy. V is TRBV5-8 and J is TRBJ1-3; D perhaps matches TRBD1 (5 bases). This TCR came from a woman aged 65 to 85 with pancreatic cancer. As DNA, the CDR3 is TGTGCCAGCTATAGAACAGGATACTCTGGAAACACCATATATTTT. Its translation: CASYRTGYSGNTIYF.